The entry below describes one TCR beta chain. Its cognate antigen is unknown. Germline CDR1 and CDR2: ENHRY and SYGVKD. The CDR3 sequence is 13 residues long. The germline V and J ends were trimmed by 4 bases and 5 bases, with 11 bases remaining between them. From CD4+ cells came CD45RA+ naive and CD45RA-negative memory subsets. This entry comes from a study of shared clonotypes between healthy human individuals. Sequenced by immunoSEQ multiplex PCR; TCRdb stores in-frame clones only, minus some. The sample includes under 1,100,000 clones, 75% to 80% of them seen just once. Overall study results and limits: Among four donors, 4.5% to 5.5% of naive CD4 clonotypes were found in common. Investigators expected sequencing depth to affect clonotype sharing among donors. The study generally estimated greater richness for naive than memory subsets.

The receptor was isolated from a young man in good health. Some clones in this sample may be carry-over from other donors' samples. Sequencing used memory CD4+ T cells from PBMCs. Subset here: CD45RA-negative fraction. The chain carries TRBV10-3 and TRBJ1-1, with D tentatively TRBD1 (5 bases). Written as DNA, the CDR3 is TGTGCCATCAGTGGTGAGGGGAAGACTGAAGCTTTCTTT. This sequence encodes CAISGEGKTEAFF.